Below are 6 T cell receptor beta chains sequenced from a single sample in a study of T cells in Graves' hyperthyroidism and ophthalmopathy. It was RNA transcripts that yielded the amplified TCR beta CDR3 regions. HTBI primers were used for first-round RT-PCR of the TCR CDR3. Each CDR3 protein is one row after TCRdb ran MiXCR on the multiplex PCR reads. The data hold 300,000 to 450,000 distinct CDR3 sequences, with approximately 15% observed a single time. Sequencing was performed on blood. The receptors stem from a woman aged 30 to 39 with Graves' ophthalmopathy.

This clonotype was recorded at least ten times. V usage is TRBV20-1 and J usage is TRBJ2-3, with 11 bases that match TRBD2. CDR3 length: 16 amino acids. Germline V gene sequence: CDR1 DFQATT, CDR2 SNEGSKA (reference sequence). With 3 bases clipped from V and 2 bases from J, the junction kept 7 bases outside the gene matches. For the CDR3, the DNA is TGCAGTGCTAGTCCTTTAGCGGGGGGGTTCACAGATACGCAGTATTTT. It codes for CSASPLAGGFTDTQYF.

In its sample, this clonotype was seen many times. For the CDR3, the DNA is TGTGCCTGGAGTGCGGACAGGACTGTACTGGGGGCCAACGTCCTGACTTTC. It specifies CAWSADRTVLGANVLTF. This sequence joins TRBV30 and TRBJ2-6; TRBD1 matches 7 bases. Losses at the gene ends were 1 base for V and 4 bases for J; bases not matched to a gene: 10. Germline lookup yields CDR1 GTSNPN and CDR2 SVGIG (reference sequence). The CDR3 runs 17 residues.

This clonotype came up many times. The V call is TRBV30, the J call TRBJ2-3, with TRBD2 identical over 9 bases. The CDR3 consists of 17 residues. Germline lookup yields CDR1 GTSNPN and CDR2 SVGIG (reference sequence). The trim removed 2 bases at V and 1 base at J, leaving 10 bases unmatched. CDR3 region: CAWSRAGGLWGTDTQYF. The CDR3 DNA reads TGTGCCTGGAGTAGGGCGGGGGGGCTGTGGGGCACAGATACGCAGTATTTT.

The sample holds many counts of this clonotype. This rearrangement joins TRBV30 to TRBJ1-5, with D hard to call. Trimming took off 2 bases at V and 3 bases at J, with 8 bases between the two ends. CDR1 and CDR2 (germline): GTSNPN, SVGIG (reference sequence). The CDR3 is made up of 13 amino acids. In DNA form, the CDR3 reads TGTGCCTGGAGTCAGAACGCCAATCAGCCCCAGCATTTT. Translating gives CAWSQNANQPQHF.

This clonotype was counted at least ten times. The rearrangement links TRBV27 to TRBJ2-3, with D tentatively TRBD1 (6 bases). Between the trimmed V and J ends, which lost 1 base and 0 bases, there was a span of 11 bases. This CDR3 spans 16 amino acids. From germline, CDR1 is MNHEY and CDR2 SMNVEV (reference sequence). In DNA, the CDR3 is TGTGCCAGCAGTTTATTCACCGGACAGAGCACAGATACGCAGTATTTT. Encoded protein: CASSLFTGQSTDTQYF.

This clonotype was seen many times. This CDR3 is CASSQGAGVGEQFF. The CDR3 region has the DNA TGTGCCAGCAGCCAAGGGGCCGGCGTGGGGGAGCAGTTCTTC. The chain uses TRBV3-1 and TRBJ2-1; D not certain. Trimming pared 1 base from V and 10 bases from J, leaving 14 bases between. The CDR3 spans 14 residues. Germline V CDR1 and CDR2: LGHDT, YNNKEL (reference sequence).